A single sample gave rise to the 17 T cell receptor beta chains below, sequenced in a study of OX40 agonist ivuxolimab in advanced cancers. Data came from immunoSEQ multiplex PCR; TCRdb stores just in-frame clones and leaves some out. The repertoire has approximately 60,000 clones, more than 75% of them found once; the top ten carry 2% to 3%. This specimen consisted of CD4+ or CD8+ T cells sorted from blood, obtained in a trial of the OX40 agonist ivuxolimab. The receptor set was obtained from an adult with an advanced solid tumor such as melanoma, head and neck, liver or kidney cancer.

This clone was counted between two and nine times. The chain uses TRBV5-8 and TRBJ2-3; the match to TRBD1 covers 8 bases. V gave up 2 bases and J gave up 7 bases; unmatched junction bases: 3. The CDR3 spans 13 residues. Per germline, CDR1 SGHTS and CDR2 YDEGEE. The CDR3 sequence is CASSFRGQNTQYF. The CDR3 coding sequence is TGTGCCAGCAGCTTCAGGGGGCAAAATACGCAGTATTTT. The entire variable domain, with the rest obtained from reference TRBV5-8 and TRBJ2-3, is as follows: EAGVTQSPTHLIKTRGQQATLRCSPISGHTSVYWYQQALGLGLQFLLWYDEGEERNRGNFPPRFSGRQFPNYSSELNVNALELEDSALYLCASSFRGQNTQYFGPGTRLTVL.

This rearrangement joins TRBV4-1 to TRBJ1-6; D remains unclear. Germline V gene lookup returns CDR1 MGHRA and CDR2 YSYEKL. CDR3 length: 15 residues. Trimming pared 6 bases from V and 5 bases from J, leaving 14 bases between. In nucleotides, the CDR3 is TGCGCCAGCAGGCAGGCTTTCGTCGATAATTCACCCCTCCACTTT. Its translation is CASRQAFVDNSPLHF.

The rearrangement links TRBV7-2 to TRBJ1-1; 9 nucleotides align to TRBD1. J was trimmed by 1 base and V by 5 bases; bases with no gene match: 8. Germline CDR1 and CDR2: SGHTA and FQGNSA. CDR3 length equals 16 residues. The CDR3 sequence is CASSPHRGRWNTEAFF. CDR3 DNA sequence: TGTGCCAGCAGCCCACACAGGGGGCGGTGGAACACTGAAGCTTTCTTT.

The chain uses TRBV4-2 and TRBJ2-3; TRBD2 agrees at 7 bases. In germline, CDR1 is LGHNA, CDR2 YNFKEQ. This CDR3 has 15 amino acids. Trimming at V came to 2 bases and at J to 3 bases, leaving 5 bases not matched to a gene. CDR3 nucleotide sequence: TGTGCCAGCAGCCAACAGGCGGGAGCAACAGATACGCAGTATTTT. Translating it yields CASSQQAGATDTQYF.

The rearrangement links TRBV15 to TRBJ2-7, with 8 bases aligning to TRBD1. V shed 8 bases, J shed 2 bases, and the junction held 8 bases outside the gene matches. Germline V CDR1 and CDR2: LNHNV, YYDKDF (reference sequence). The CDR3 loop spans 14 amino acids. The chain's CDR3 is CATGQGSPPYEQYF. CDR3 sequence (DNA): TGTGCCACCGGACAGGGCAGTCCACCCTACGAGCAGTACTTC. Supplemented by reference TRBV15 and TRBJ2-7, the full variable domain reads DAMVIQNPRYQVTQFGKPVTLSCSQTLNHNVMYWYQQKSSQAPKLLFHYYDKDFNNEADTPDNFQSRRPNTSFCFLDIRSPGLGDTAMYLCATGQGSPPYEQYFGPGTRLTVT.

This chain joins TRBV4-3 and TRBJ2-5, with a possible D match to TRBD1 (5 bases). The ends were cut back, 0 bases at V and 4 bases at J, with 15 bases in the middle. CDR3 size: 16 residues. Germline V gene lookup returns CDR1 LGHNA and CDR2 YSLEER. The DNA of the CDR3 is TGCGCCAGCAGCCAAGAACTAAGACAAGGGGCAGAGACCCAGTACTTC. The encoded protein is CASSQELRQGAETQYF.

The V and J genes are TRBV11-3 and TRBJ1-5; 9 bases map to TRBD1. The V segment lost 5 bases and the J segment 1 base; nucleotides outside the gene matches: 6. This CDR3 contains 16 residues. Germline V CDR1 and CDR2: SGHNT, YENEEA. CDR3 in DNA: TGTGCCAGCAGCATGGGACAGGGAGGAAGCAATCAGCCCCAGCATTTT. This gives the protein CASSMGQGGSNQPQHF.

The chain recombines TRBV11-3 with TRBJ1-6, with 10 nucleotides matching TRBD1. Germline CDR1 reads SGHNT; CDR2 reads YENEEA. Trimming removed 5 bases from V and 7 bases from J; junction bases left unmatched: 11. The CDR3 is made up of 17 amino acids. CDR3 in amino acids: CASSLQTGGARNSPLHF. The DNA of the CDR3 is TGTGCCAGCAGCCTCCAGACAGGGGGCGCGAGGAATTCACCCCTCCACTTT.

The chain joins TRBV7-6 to TRBJ1-4, with TRBD1 identical over 8 bases. This CDR3 is 16 amino acids long. Germline V gene data show CDR1 as SGHVS and CDR2 as FNYEAQ. V was pared by 5 bases and J by 6 bases, with 11 bases of the junction left unmatched. CDR3 DNA: TGTGCCAGCAGCCCAGCCCCAGGGGGCGTATATGAAAAACTGTTTTTT. Its translation is CASSPAPGGVYEKLFF.

This chain joins TRBV7-3 and TRBJ2-7, with TRBD2 identical over 7 bases. CDR1 and CDR2 (germline): SGHTA, FQGTGA. V lost 8 bases to trimming and J lost 4 bases; unmatched junction nucleotides: 14. This CDR3 has 15 residues. This chain's CDR3 is CASAEMSGKGYEQYF. CDR3 coding DNA: TGTGCCAGCGCCGAAATGAGCGGGAAGGGGTACGAGCAGTACTTC.

The genes are TRBV29-1 and TRBJ2-1; no definite D call. The CDR3 runs 10 residues. Trimming cost V 7 bases and J 10 bases, with 11 bases left between them. The germline V gene encodes CDR1 SQVTM and CDR2 ANQGSEA. CDR3 amino acids: CSAQTGEQFF. In DNA form, the CDR3 reads TGCAGCGCACAAACCGGGGAGCAGTTCTTC.

The chain has TRBV5-4 and TRBJ1-1; 8 positions agree with TRBD1. V lost 4 bases and J lost 1; bases outside the gene matches: 6. Germline lookup yields CDR1 SGHNT and CDR2 YYREEE (reference sequence). The CDR3 is made up of 15 amino acids. CDR3: CASSLDRVGNTEAFF. The CDR3 nucleotides are TGTGCCAGCAGCCTGGACAGGGTAGGGAACACTGAAGCTTTCTTT. The entire variable domain, with the rest obtained from reference TRBV5-4 and TRBJ1-1, is as follows: ETGVTQSPTHLIKTRGQQVTLRCSSQSGHNTVSWYQQALGQGPQFIFQYYREEENGRGNFPPRFSGLQFPNYSSELNVNALELDDSALYLCASSLDRVGNTEAFFGQGTRLTVV.

The chain uses TRBV30 and TRBJ2-7; a weak D match, TRBD2 (5 bases). V was cut by 0 bases and J by 1 base, with 10 bases left in between. This CDR3 has 14 amino acids. CDR1 and CDR2 (germline): GTSNPN, SVGIG (reference sequence). CDR3 residues: CAWSVLVGSYEQYF. CDR3 in DNA: TGTGCCTGGAGTGTACTAGTCGGGTCCTACGAGCAGTACTTC.

The V gene is TRBV6-5, the J gene TRBJ1-3; D possibly corresponds to TRBD1 (5 bases). Germline assignment: CDR1 MNHEY and CDR2 SVGAGI. V was cut by 5 bases and J by 6 bases, with 14 bases left in between. CDR3 length: 14 residues. CDR3 region: CASSHHRNTNTIYF. CDR3 coding DNA: TGTGCCAGCAGTCACCACAGGAATACAAACACCATATATTTT.

The chain uses TRBV9 and TRBJ2-1; tentatively, D is TRBD1 (5 bases). Per the germline V gene, CDR1 is SGDLS and CDR2 is YYNGEE. There are 14 residues in the CDR3. The V gene lost 2 bases and the J gene lost 10 bases, with 16 bases spanning the gap. In nucleotides, the CDR3 is TGTGCCAGCAGCGTTCGTCAGGGAATAGAGGAGCAGTTCTTC. It translates to CASSVRQGIEEQFF.

This clone has a single count. The V and J genes are TRBV4-1 and TRBJ2-3; D gene ambiguous. Germline values: CDR1 MGHRA, CDR2 YSYEKL. The CDR3 runs to 12 residues. Trimming took off 3 bases at V and 5 bases at J, with 6 bases between the two ends. Written as DNA, the CDR3 is TGCGCCAGCAGCCAGCCGAGAGATACGCAGTATTTT. Protein: CASSQPRDTQYF.

The rearrangement uses TRBV30 and TRBJ1-5; D gene unclear. This CDR3 has 13 amino acids. In germline, CDR1 is GTSNPN, CDR2 SVGIG (reference sequence). V lost 5 bases and J lost 5, with 13 bases in between. DNA for the CDR3: TGTGCCTGGGGAAGCGCTAGGGATCAGCCCCAGCATTTT. It is translated as CAWGSARDQPQHF. The variable domain in full, completed from reference TRBV30 and TRBJ1-5, reads SQTIHQWPATLVQPVGSPLSLECTVEGTSNPNLYWYRQAAGRGLQLLFYSVGIGQISSEVPQNLSASRPQDRQFILSSKKLLLSDSGFYLCAWGSARDQPQHFGDGTRLSIL.